Listed here are 32 T cell receptor beta chains from one sample, sequenced in a study of T-cell reconstitution after alpha-beta-depleted transplantation in children. Unique molecular identifiers featured in how the TCRbeta library was prepared. TCRdb analysed the PCR reads with MiXCR anew, one entry per CDR3 protein. This table has hundreds of thousands of distinct CDR3 sequences, about an eighth appearing once. Sequencing was performed on PBMCs, taken before TCRalphabeta/CD19-depleted stem cell transplant. All receptors come from a girl between 2 and 10 years old with congenital amegakaryocytic thrombocytopenia, due to receive a stem cell transplant.

This clonotype was seen at least ten times. V and J are TRBV6-1 and TRBJ2-5; TRBD1 matches at 9 bases. CDR1 is MNHNS, CDR2 SASEGT, per germline. The CDR3 covers 15 residues. V was pared by 6 bases and J by 5 bases, with 10 bases of the junction left unmatched. DNA for the CDR3: TGTGCCAGCAGACCCTTTGGGGGGACAGGGGAGACCCAGTACTTC. Its translation: CASRPFGGTGETQYF.

With regard to this clonotype: Given the absence of the conserved phenylalanine or tryptophan at the CDR3 end, a read error is likely. V and J are TRBV5-5 and TRBJ2-1; D might be TRBD2 (5 bases). The CDR3 contains 17 residues. Trimming removed 4 bases at V and 1 base at J, with 18 bases between. Germline V gene lookup returns CDR1 SGHKS and CDR2 YYEKEE (reference sequence). CDR3 protein: CASSPNQRSLSYNEQFI. In DNA, the CDR3 is TGTGCCAGCAGCCCCAACCAGCGGAGTTTGTCCTACAATGAGCAGTTCATC.

Remarks on this clonotype: A read error may explain this, as a much larger clone is one base away. This chain links TRBV20-1 with TRBJ1-5; D gene uncertain. The CDR3 extends over 13 amino acids. CDR1 and CDR2 (germline): DFQATT, SNEGSKA (reference sequence). V dropped 4 bases and J dropped 7 bases, with 14 bases sitting between them. The CDR3 is CSAMAGNGQPQHF. CDR3 DNA sequence: TGCAGTGCTATGGCGGGGAACGGACAGCCCCAGCATTTT.

This clonotype has more than one count but fewer than ten. V gene TRBV5-1 combines with J gene TRBJ2-1; 11 bases line up with TRBD2. The germline gives CDR1 SGHRS, CDR2 YFSETQ. V lost 0 bases and J lost 5; bases outside the gene matches: 7. The CDR3 runs to 17 residues. CDR3 protein: CASSLGGLAAFNNEQFF. DNA for the CDR3: TGCGCCAGCAGCTTGGGGGGACTAGCGGCATTTAACAATGAGCAGTTCTTC. Based on the CDR3 plus reference TRBV5-1 and TRBJ2-1, the full variable domain is KAGVTQTPRYLIKTRGQQVTLSCSPISGHRSVSWYQQTPGQGLQFLFEYFSETQRNKGNFPGRFSGRQFSNSRSEMNVSTLELGDSALYLCASSLGGLAAFNNEQFFGPGTRLTVL.

Only a few counts were recorded for this clonotype. CDR3 bases: TGCAGCGTTGCACAGGGGACGGGAGATACGCAGTATTTT. Translated: CSVAQGTGDTQYF. This rearrangement joins TRBV29-1 to TRBJ2-3, with 7 bases aligning to TRBD1. CDR3 length equals 13 residues. CDR1 and CDR2 (germline): SQVTM, ANQGSEA. V lost 4 bases and J lost 5; bases outside the gene matches: 6.

There are many counts of this clonotype. V gene TRBV12-3 or TRBV12-4 combines with J gene TRBJ2-7; TRBD1 matches at 10 bases. CDR3 length equals 14 residues. Trimming at V came to 2 bases and at J to 6 bases, leaving 4 bases not matched to a gene. The CDR3 sequence is CASSLKGQGSEQYF. CDR3 DNA sequence: TGTGCCAGCAGTTTAAAGGGACAGGGGTCCGAGCAGTACTTC.

V is TRBV10-3 and J is TRBJ2-5; 9 bases align to TRBD2. With V trimmed by 2 bases and J by 4 bases, 8 bases remained unmatched. Germline lookup yields CDR1 ENHRY and CDR2 SYGVKD. CDR3 length: 16 amino acids. CDR3 DNA sequence: TGTGCCATCAGTGAGGATGCGGGAGGGCCAGGAGAGACCCAGTACTTC. Translated: CAISEDAGGPGETQYF.

This clonotype was observed many times. The genes are TRBV5-1 and TRBJ2-5; tentative D call: TRBD2 (5 bases). Deletions cut 4 bases from V and 3 bases from J, with 19 bases between. Germline V gene lookup returns CDR1 SGHRS and CDR2 YFSETQ. This CDR3 comprises 16 residues. CDR3 protein: CASSPGLYSGEETQYF. CDR3 coding DNA: TGCGCCAGCAGCCCTGGGCTATATTCCGGGGAAGAGACCCAGTACTTC. Supplemented by reference TRBV5-1 and TRBJ2-5, the full variable domain reads KAGVTQTPRYLIKTRGQQVTLSCSPISGHRSVSWYQQTPGQGLQFLFEYFSETQRNKGNFPGRFSGRQFSNSRSEMNVSTLELGDSALYLCASSPGLYSGEETQYFGPGTRLLVL.

This sequence joins TRBV15 and TRBJ1-5, with a tentative D call TRBD1 (5 bases). The germline V gene has CDR1 LNHNV and CDR2 YYDKDF (reference sequence). This CDR3 has 17 amino acids. With 3 bases removed from V and 6 bases from J, the gap between germline ends came to 21 bases. The CDR3: CATSRYPRQGGGQPQHF. In nucleotides, the CDR3 is TGTGCCACCAGCAGGTACCCTCGCCAGGGTGGGGGTCAGCCCCAGCATTTT.

This clonotype was detected ten times or more. This chain connects TRBV5-1 to TRBJ1-5; possible D gene TRBD1, 5 bases. V lost 4 bases and J lost 2, with 10 bases in between. Per the germline V gene, CDR1 is SGHRS and CDR2 is YFSETQ. This CDR3 is 14 amino acids long. The CDR3 protein is CASSTGEGNQPQHF. The CDR3 nucleotides read TGCGCCAGCAGCACGGGGGAGGGCAATCAGCCCCAGCATTTT.

At least ten counts were recorded for this clonotype. The chain employs TRBV29-1 and TRBJ2-5; possibly TRBD2 for D (5 bases). The CDR3 spans 14 residues. Germline lookup yields CDR1 SQVTM and CDR2 ANQGSEA. V was trimmed by 4 bases and J by 4 bases, leaving 16 bases between them. The CDR3 DNA is TGCAGCGTTGGTGGATATGACGCGGGAGAGACCCAGTACTTC. It is translated as CSVGGYDAGETQYF.

This sequence joins TRBV30 and TRBJ1-5; TRBD1 aligns across 9 bases. With 3 bases clipped from V and 0 bases from J, the junction kept 9 bases outside the gene matches. Germline values: CDR1 GTSNPN, CDR2 SVGIG (reference sequence). This CDR3 is 17 amino acids long. CDR3 region: CAWSRDRVRNSNQPQHF. CDR3 nucleotide sequence: TGTGCCTGGAGCCGGGACAGGGTGAGGAATAGCAATCAGCCCCAGCATTTT.

The chain has TRBV28 and TRBJ2-1; weak D call: TRBD2 (6 bases). V lost 1 base to trimming and J lost 7 bases, with 14 bases between them. This CDR3 has 15 residues. Germline assignment: CDR1 MDHEN and CDR2 SYDVKM. CDR3 DNA: TGTGCCAGCAGTTTATCGGCCAACCGGGGGAATGAGCAGTTCTTC. As protein: CASSLSANRGNEQFF.

The chain is built from TRBV12-3 or TRBV12-4 and TRBJ1-5; D remains ambiguous. There are 13 residues in the CDR3. Between the trimmed V and J ends, which lost 7 bases and 7 bases, there was a span of 14 bases. CDR3 protein: CASTSPLGQPQHF. The CDR3 region has the DNA TGTGCCAGCACCTCCCCCTTGGGGCAGCCCCAGCATTTT.

This clonotype came up many times. The chain is built from TRBV29-1 and TRBJ2-3; D may match TRBD1 or TRBD2 (6 bases each). The CDR3 runs 14 residues. Per the germline V gene, CDR1 is SQVTM and CDR2 is ANQGSEA. V shed 6 bases and J shed 0 bases, with 13 bases lying between them. Here the CDR3 reads CSVGGTASTDTQYF. DNA of the CDR3: TGCAGCGTGGGGGGCACTGCTAGCACAGATACGCAGTATTTT.

As for this clonotype: Being one base from a much bigger clone, this may be a read error. The J gene is TRBJ2-1, the V gene TRBV5-1; 9 bases are a match to TRBD2. CDR3 length: 14 amino acids. Per the germline V gene, CDR1 is SGHRS and CDR2 is YFSETQ. CDR3 amino acids: CASSLVAGAGEPFF. CDR3 coding DNA: TGCGCCAGCAGCTTGGTAGCGGGAGCGGGTGAGCCGTTCTTC.

As regards this clonotype: An end of the junction does not agree with germline; a read error may underlie this. The chain has TRBV12-3 or TRBV12-4 and TRBJ2-2, with D possibly being TRBD1 or TRBD2 (5 bases each). The CDR3 runs 15 residues. The CDR3 protein is CASSSREIRVGELSF. Here the CDR3 DNA reads TGTGCCAGCAGCTCCAGGGAGATAAGGGTCGGGGAGCTGTCTTTT.

The chain links TRBV29-1 to TRBJ2-1; D ambiguous. The CDR3 consists of 14 residues. V lost 7 bases and J 4 bases, leaving 17 bases between the germline ends. Germline V gene sequence: CDR1 SQVTM, CDR2 ANQGSEA. CDR3 sequence reads: CSAHEDRFYNEQFF. CDR3 bases: TGCAGCGCCCACGAGGACCGATTTTACAATGAGCAGTTCTTC.

Only a few counts were recorded for this clonotype. The CDR3 here is CASSLVPGSLEAFF. CDR3 nucleotide sequence: TGCGCCAGCAGCTTGGTACCGGGCTCACTCGAAGCTTTCTTT. The chain employs TRBV5-1 and TRBJ1-1; D remains unclear. The CDR3 contains 14 residues. Germline assignment: CDR1 SGHRS and CDR2 YFSETQ. The V gene lost 0 bases and the J gene lost 8 bases, with 14 bases spanning the gap.

This clonotype was counted ten times or more. V is TRBV7-8 and J is TRBJ2-1; 8 bases are a match to TRBD2. The CDR3 totals 18 residues. V gave up 1 base and J gave up 6 bases; unmatched junction bases: 14. Germline CDR1 SGHVS, CDR2 FQNEAQ. DNA for the CDR3: TGTGCCAGCAGCTTAGGAGGGCCGGGGACTAGGGTAGCCAATGAGCAGTTCTTC. Protein product: CASSLGGPGTRVANEQFF.

This clonotype appeared many times. This chain uses TRBV5-1 with TRBJ2-2; tentatively, D is TRBD1 (5 bases). V was pared by 0 bases and J by 4 bases, with 19 bases between. Germline V CDR1 and CDR2: SGHRS, YFSETQ. This CDR3 region has 18 residues. CDR3 in DNA: TGCGCCAGCAGCTTGGTTTGGACACTACTTCGAGGCACCGGGGAGCTGTTTTTT. It translates to CASSLVWTLLRGTGELFF. The variable domain in full, completed from reference TRBV5-1 and TRBJ2-2, reads KAGVTQTPRYLIKTRGQQVTLSCSPISGHRSVSWYQQTPGQGLQFLFEYFSETQRNKGNFPGRFSGRQFSNSRSEMNVSTLELGDSALYLCASSLVWTLLRGTGELFFGEGSRLTVL.

This clonotype showed up many times. The rearrangement links TRBV7-2 to TRBJ2-5; TRBD2 matches at 7 bases. CDR1 is SGHTA and CDR2 is FQGNSA in the germline V gene. Losses at the gene ends were 1 base for V and 1 base for J; bases not matched to a gene: 9. This CDR3 region has 17 residues. In DNA form, the CDR3 reads TGTGCCAGCAGCTTAGGGGTCTTAGCGGGCCCCCAAGAGACCCAGTACTTC. It specifies CASSLGVLAGPQETQYF. Looking up the rest from reference TRBV7-2 and TRBJ2-5 gives the full variable domain: GAGVSQSPSNKVTEKGKDVELRCDPISGHTALYWYRQSLGQGLEFLIYFQGNSAPDKSGLPSDRFSAERTGGSVSTLTIQRTQQEDSAVYLCASSLGVLAGPQETQYFGPGTRLLVL.

This clonotype was recorded many times. CDR3 bases: TGTGCCAGCAGCCCAAGTTACACCATATATTTT. This sequence encodes CASSPSYTIYF. The chain uses TRBV7-9 and TRBJ1-3; D uncertain. This CDR3 region has 11 residues. V was cut by 5 bases and J by 8 bases, with 7 bases left in between. The germline gives CDR1 SEHNR, CDR2 FQNEAQ (reference sequence).

V usage is TRBV12-3 or TRBV12-4 and J usage is TRBJ1-3; D gene unclear. Trimming took off 6 bases at V and 0 bases at J, with 6 bases between the two ends. This CDR3 spans 13 amino acids. CDR3 sequence (DNA): TGTGCCAGCAGACAGAACTCTGGAAACACCATATATTTT. Its translation is CASRQNSGNTIYF.

This clonotype has a handful of counts. The chain uses TRBV3-1 and TRBJ2-3; 7 nucleotides match TRBD2. The V segment lost 3 bases and the J segment 2 bases; nucleotides outside the gene matches: 11. Germline lookup yields CDR1 LGHDT and CDR2 YNNKEL (reference sequence). The CDR3 has 17 amino acids. DNA of the CDR3: TGTGCCAGCAGCCAGGACGGGCGGAGCGGGAACACAGATACGCAGTATTTT. Its translation: CASSQDGRSGNTDTQYF.

This clonotype has only a few counts. This rearrangement joins TRBV28 to TRBJ2-7; weak D call: TRBD2 (6 bases). Germline V gene sequence: CDR1 MDHEN, CDR2 SYDVKM. The CDR3 extends over 14 amino acids. The V end was cut by 5 bases, the J end by 1 base, with 12 bases between. CDR3 in amino acids: CASSPLAESYEQYF. The DNA of the CDR3 is TGTGCCAGCAGTCCCTTAGCGGAATCCTACGAGCAGTACTTC.

The chain uses TRBV7-8 and TRBJ1-1; D perhaps matches TRBD1 (5 bases). CDR3 length equals 17 residues. CDR1 and CDR2 (germline): SGHVS, FQNEAQ. With 0 bases removed from V and 5 bases from J, the gap between germline ends came to 19 bases. CDR3 sequence reads: CASSLARWDPEATEAFF. CDR3 DNA: TGTGCCAGCAGCTTAGCTAGGTGGGACCCCGAAGCAACTGAAGCTTTCTTT.

This clonotype was observed a handful of times. This chain connects TRBV10-3 to TRBJ2-5; D is undetermined. This CDR3 has 17 residues. The V gene lost 3 bases and the J gene lost 2 bases, with 19 bases spanning the gap. Germline assignment: CDR1 ENHRY and CDR2 SYGVKD. CDR3 region: CAISDPQTPDGQETQYF. The CDR3 DNA reads as TGTGCCATCAGTGACCCGCAGACCCCCGATGGACAAGAGACCCAGTACTTC.

Worth noting for this clonotype: Sequence at one end of the junction differs from germline and may be a read error. The chain is built from TRBV20-1 and TRBJ2-7; possible D gene TRBD1, 5 bases. The CDR3 runs 15 residues. Germline loops: CDR1 DFQATT, CDR2 SNEGSKA (reference sequence). CDR3 loop: CSARDIRALTYKQYF. The CDR3, as DNA: TGCAGTGCTAGAGATATCAGGGCTCTTACCTACAAGCAGTACTTC.

Ten or more counts support this clonotype. The chain has TRBV20-1 and TRBJ1-4, with a tentative D call TRBD1 (5 bases). The CDR3 is 16 residues long. Germline CDR1 reads DFQATT; CDR2 reads SNEGSKA (reference sequence). Trimming cost V 1 base and J 0 bases, with 12 bases left between them. The CDR3 is CSARGGRSTTNEKLFF. In DNA form, the CDR3 reads TGCAGTGCTAGAGGGGGCAGGAGTACAACTAATGAAAAACTGTTTTTT.

Many counts were recorded for this clonotype. The rearrangement uses TRBV20-1 and TRBJ1-1; 7 bases are a match to TRBD1. This CDR3 is built from 13 residues. Looked up from germline, CDR1 is DFQATT and CDR2 is SNEGSKA (reference sequence). V shed 6 bases and J 2 bases; nucleotides not matched to a gene: 6. The CDR3 here is CSAKQGQNTEAFF. The CDR3 DNA sequence: TGCAGTGCCAAACAGGGGCAAAACACTGAAGCTTTCTTT.

This clonotype was detected many times. This sequence joins TRBV28 and TRBJ2-7, with TRBD2 identical over 9 bases. Trimming cost V 3 bases and J 0 bases; bases outside gene matches: 6. CDR1 is MDHEN, CDR2 SYDVKM, per germline. The CDR3 loop spans 16 amino acids. The CDR3 nucleotides read TGTGCCAGCAGTTTGGGACTAGCTGATCCCTCCTACGAGCAGTACTTC. Protein: CASSLGLADPSYEQYF.